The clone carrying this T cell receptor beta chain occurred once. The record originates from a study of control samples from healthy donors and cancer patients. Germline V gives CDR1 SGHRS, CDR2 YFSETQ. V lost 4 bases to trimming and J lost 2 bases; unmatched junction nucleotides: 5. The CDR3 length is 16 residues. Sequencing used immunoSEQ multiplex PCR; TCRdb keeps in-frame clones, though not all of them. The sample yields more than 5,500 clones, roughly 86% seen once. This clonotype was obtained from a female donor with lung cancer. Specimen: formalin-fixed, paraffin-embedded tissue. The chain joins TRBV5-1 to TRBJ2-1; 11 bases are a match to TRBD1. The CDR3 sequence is CASSDGTGGPYNEQFF. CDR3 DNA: TGCGCCAGCAGCGACGGGACAGGGGGGCCCTACAATGAGCAGTTCTTC.